The 2 T cell receptor beta chains below all came from one sample that was sequenced in a study of T cells in Graves' hyperthyroidism and ophthalmopathy (dated by TCRdb to between 2018 and 2021). The library came from multiplex PCR. Sequencing used an Illumina HiSeq 2000. Amplification of TCR beta CDR3 regions was carried out from RNA transcripts. A first-round RT-PCR of the TCR CDR3 used the HTBI primer set with the Qiagen OneStep RT-PCR kit. The raw public data were reprocessed by TCRdb itself: fastp quality trimming at Q25, MiXCR clonotype calling, in-frame beta chains only. Rows are combined by CDR3 protein, so each entry shows the most common genes and DNA. The sample table holds roughly 580,000 distinct CDR3 sequences, of which about 15% were seen once. The top ten hold about 5.8% of the sample. Specimen: blood. These receptors were obtained from a young woman with Graves' hyperthyroidism that later progressed to Graves' ophthalmopathy.

This clonotype was picked up many times. This chain uses TRBV7-8 with TRBJ2-1; 8 positions match TRBD1. The CDR3 length is 15 residues. CDR1 and CDR2 from the germline V gene are SGHVS and FQNEAQ. With 7 bases clipped from V and 9 bases from J, the junction kept 14 bases outside the gene matches. CDR3 amino acids: CASTSPQGARPEQFF. CDR3 DNA sequence: TGTGCCAGCACCTCCCCCCAGGGGGCGAGGCCTGAGCAGTTCTTC.

This clonotype has at least ten counts. The rearrangement joins TRBV9 to TRBJ2-3; 9 bases line up with TRBD1. The germline V gene encodes CDR1 SGDLS and CDR2 YYNGEE. The CDR3 is 15 residues long. The ends lost 0 bases at V and 4 bases at J; junction bases unmatched: 3. The CDR3 loop reads CASSVGGTGPDTQYF. CDR3 sequence (DNA): TGTGCCAGCAGCGTAGGTGGGACAGGGCCAGATACGCAGTATTTT.